This record concerns one T cell receptor (beta chain) sequence. Antigen unknown. The sample is drawn from a study of vaccination effects on CD4 cells after COVID-19. This table comes from immunoSEQ multiplex PCR, and its TCRdb copy is limited to in-frame clones, with some not included. This sample yields about 66,000 clones, of which under 85% are seen a single time; around 0.94% belongs to the top ten. The CDR3 runs to 13 residues. In germline, CDR1 is GTSNPN, CDR2 SVGIG (reference sequence). V shed 5 bases and J 3 bases; nucleotides not matched to a gene: 4. Antigen-specific CD4+ T cell clonotypes were called by their expansion after viral peptide-pool culture in ViraFEST. The culture ran for approximately 11 days before CD4+ T cells were isolated. As their vaccination, participants received two doses of either BNT162b2 or mRNA-1273.

This TCR derives from a human donor who received a COVID-19 vaccine. This chain connects TRBV30 to TRBJ1-5; TRBD1 aligns across 7 bases. The sample consisted of CD4+ T cells from PBMCs cultured with HCoV-OC43 spike peptides, taken after COVID-19 vaccination. Subset specified: HCoV-OC43 spike overlapping peptide pool stimulation. The CDR3: CAWGQDHNQPQHF. CDR3 sequence (DNA): TGTGCCTGGGGACAGGACCACAATCAGCCCCAGCATTTT.